This T cell receptor (beta chain) was identified during a study of PD-L1 blockade in urothelial cancer (TCRdb year 2017). With respect to the entire study: Therapy was started in the mid-2010s for all patients, and atezolizumab 1,200 mg was administered intravenously every 3 weeks. Pretreatment blood TCR-seq was available for under 35 patients, at least one posttreatment blood collection was obtained for about 24 patients, and tumor TCR-seq was available for about 24 patients. Roughly ten patients achieved durable clinical benefit and approximately 20 did not. An ECOG performance status of 0 or 1 was recorded for the patients, and 0 to 3 prior chemotherapy regimens had been received by the patients. Blood samples were analyzed at 3 weeks after treatment start (second dose) and at 6 weeks after treatment start. Blood samples gave median yields of approximately 130,000 T cells and approximately 80,000 unique TCRs, along with a median clonality of approximately 0.08. About nine tenths of the roughly 29 patients were identified as males with urothelial cancer of bladder origin, and a prior smoking history was reported by 18 of 29 patients. Progression-free survival longer than 6 months counted as durable clinical benefit, and TCR features were additionally tested against both progression-free and overall survival. Pretreatment tumor samples and matched peripheral blood, collected serially before and after atezolizumab treatment, underwent TCR sequencing. The study was an exploratory multi-omic analysis of somatic, immune and clinical correlates of response to PD-L1 blockade with atezolizumab in urothelial cancer. In the same patients, whole exome sequencing and RNA sequencing of pretreatment tumors were performed in addition to TCR sequencing.

A remark on this clone: The antigen it recognizes is unknown. No quality values exist for individual bases; no much larger clone is one base distant.

Each PCR received spiked-in synthetic TCR analog templates so that absolute template abundance could be estimated from read counts. The immunoSEQ assay used bias-controlled V and J gene primers to amplify TCRbeta CDR3 regions from genomic DNA. Sequencing of rearranged TCRbeta segments was performed at approximately 20X coverage. As for how the authors treated the data: Clustering was used to correct sequencing errors, and CDR3s were annotated against IMGT to assign V, D and J genes. Downstream analyses used only productive TCRbeta rearrangements, leaving out any out-of-frame or stop-codon sequences. To compute clonality, Shannon entropy was normalized by the log of the number of unique productive sequences and then subtracted from one. Clones differing between time points or between blood and tumor were identified by Fisher's exact test with Benjamini-Hochberg correction at adjusted p below 0.01. TCRdb carries this immuneACCESS record with in-frame sequences only. Its versions omit some clonotypes, under half of them owing to an unresolved V gene in the studies checked, with the rest unexplained. V, J and clone size were drawn from that table, and D and trimming were deduced from the DNA. The sample contains roughly 25,000 clones, more than 70% of them found a single time. Together, the top ten hold nearly 10% of the sample.

As encoded in the germline V gene, CDR1 is WSHSY while CDR2 is SAAADI. V is clipped by 3 bases and J by 0 bases, and the sequence between their germline boundaries is 12 bases long. Counted from cysteine to phenylalanine, this CDR3 has 15 amino acids. Only the CDR3 region is kept as DNA, spanning 45 bases read in frame from base 1. The cohort comprised 25 to 30 patients with locally advanced or metastatic urothelial carcinoma treated at Memorial Sloan Kettering on a trial protocol. Peripheral blood mononuclear cells were collected pretreatment and during treatment, with between 1 and 8 total time points obtained per patient. The Qiagen DNeasy Blood extraction kit was used to purify genomic DNA from total PBMCs and from tumor samples. PBMCs were collected pretreatment and during treatment and were isolated and stored as previously described. The investigation overall reported the following: Small sample size (n ≈ 28) and many exploratory analyses mean the results are intended to be hypothesis-generating. Patients with durable benefit showed greater expansion of tumor-associated TCR clones in peripheral blood 3 weeks after starting treatment (n ≈ 23, p = 0.022). Improved progression-free and overall survival was associated with having pretreatment peripheral blood TCR clonality below the median.

The V gene is TRBV10-2 and the J gene is TRBJ2-7; confidence is insufficient to name the D gene. The source is a man between 65 and 79 years old with urothelial cancer. The starting material was PBMCs, obtained around atezolizumab (anti-PD-L1) treatment. The CDR3 here reads CASSEGEEYSYEQYF. Here is the DNA: TGCGCCAGCAGTGAAGGAGAAGAGTACTCCTACGAGCAGTACTTC.